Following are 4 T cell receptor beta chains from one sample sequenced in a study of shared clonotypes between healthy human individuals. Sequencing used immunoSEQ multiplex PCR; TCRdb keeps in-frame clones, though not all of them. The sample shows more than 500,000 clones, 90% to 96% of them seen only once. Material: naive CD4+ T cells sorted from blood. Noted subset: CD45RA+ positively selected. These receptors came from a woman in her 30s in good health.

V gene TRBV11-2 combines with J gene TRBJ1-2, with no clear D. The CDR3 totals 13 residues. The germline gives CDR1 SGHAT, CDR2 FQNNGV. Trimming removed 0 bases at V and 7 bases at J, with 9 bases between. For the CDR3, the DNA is TGTGCCAGCAGCTTAGATCGATCGGGTGGCTACACCTTC. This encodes CASSLDRSGGYTF.

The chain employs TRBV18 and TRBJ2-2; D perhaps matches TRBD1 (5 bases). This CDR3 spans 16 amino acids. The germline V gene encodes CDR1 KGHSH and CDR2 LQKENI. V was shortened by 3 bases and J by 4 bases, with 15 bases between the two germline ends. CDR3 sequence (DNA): TGTGCCAGCTCACCTTATATGAACAGGCCCACCGGGGAGCTGTTTTTT. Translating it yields CASSPYMNRPTGELFF. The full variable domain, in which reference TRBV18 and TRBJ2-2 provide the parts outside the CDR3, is NAGVMQNPRHLVRRRGQEARLRCSPMKGHSHVYWYRQLPEEGLKFMVYLQKENIIDESGMPKERFSAEFPKEGPSILRIQQVVRGDSAAYFCASSPYMNRPTGELFFGEGSRLTVL.

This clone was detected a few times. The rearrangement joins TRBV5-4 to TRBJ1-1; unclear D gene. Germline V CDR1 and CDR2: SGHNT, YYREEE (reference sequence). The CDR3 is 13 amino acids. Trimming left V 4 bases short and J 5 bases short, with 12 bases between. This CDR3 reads CASSPAPGTEAFF. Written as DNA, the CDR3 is TGTGCCAGCAGCCCAGCCCCGGGGACTGAAGCTTTCTTT.

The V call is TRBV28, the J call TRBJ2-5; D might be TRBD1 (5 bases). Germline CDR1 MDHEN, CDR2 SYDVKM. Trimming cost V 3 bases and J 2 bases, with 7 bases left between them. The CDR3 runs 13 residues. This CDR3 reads CASSFKGQETQYF. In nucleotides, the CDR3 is TGTGCCAGCAGTTTTAAGGGGCAAGAGACCCAGTACTTC. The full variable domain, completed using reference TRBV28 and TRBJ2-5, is DVKVTQSSRYLVKRTGEKVFLECVQDMDHENMFWYRQDPGLGLRLIYFSYDVKMKEKGDIPEGYSVSREKKERFSLILESASTNQTSMYLCASSFKGQETQYFGPGTRLLVL.